These 30 T cell receptor beta chains were all obtained from the same sample, sequenced in a study of beta chain features in type 1 diabetes. The sequenced template was cDNA made from the entire isolated RNA. TCRdb's table, derived via immunoSEQ multiplex PCR, lists solely in-frame clones and lacks some. The data show over 40,000 clones, 50% seen once. Sequencing was carried out using stem cell memory CD4+ T cells from blood. These receptors were collected from a woman in her 30s in good health.

This rearrangement joins TRBV28 to TRBJ2-5; TRBD1 is a possible D gene (6 bases). CDR3 length: 16 amino acids. Germline V lookup: CDR1 MDHEN, CDR2 SYDVKM. Trimming removed 4 bases at V and 4 bases at J, with 19 bases between. The CDR3 DNA follows: TGTGCCAGCAGTTCCAAACAGGGCGGCCTGGCAGAGACCCAGTACTTC. The encoded protein is CASSSKQGGLAETQYF.

The chain employs TRBV27 and TRBJ1-3, with D perhaps TRBD1 (6 bases). Per germline, CDR1 MNHEY and CDR2 SMNVEV (reference sequence). Trimming cost V 3 bases and J 0 bases, with 9 bases left between them. There are 15 residues in the CDR3. The DNA of the CDR3 is TGTGCCAGCAGTTTCCGGGGGGCCTCTGGAAACACCATATATTTT. Protein: CASSFRGASGNTIYF.

For the CDR3, the DNA is TGTGCCAGCAGTGAAAAGCGGGGTAACTCTGGGGCCAACGTCCTGACTTTC. Its protein is CASSEKRGNSGANVLTF. V is TRBV25-1 and J is TRBJ2-6, with 7 bases lining up with TRBD2. Germline loops: CDR1 MGHDK, CDR2 SYGVNS. V shed 2 bases and J 0 bases; nucleotides not matched to a gene: 4. CDR3 size: 17 residues.

In this sample, this clone turned up a few times. The rearrangement links TRBV7-2 to TRBJ2-7; TRBD1 agrees at 7 bases. CDR1 SGHTA and CDR2 FQGNSA come from the germline V gene. The length of the CDR3 is 15 residues. With V trimmed by 1 base and J by 1 base, 4 bases remained unmatched. For the CDR3, the DNA is TGTGCCAGCAGCTTAGAACAGGGACAGTCCTACGAGCAGTACTTC. Translation gives CASSLEQGQSYEQYF.

V usage is TRBV18 and J usage is TRBJ2-3, with D perhaps TRBD2 (6 bases). CDR1 KGHSH and CDR2 LQKENI come from the germline V gene. CDR3 size: 13 residues. In DNA, the CDR3 is TGTGTTTCTACACGGGGGTTCACAGATACGCAGTATTTT. Translation: CVSTRGFTDTQYF. Filled out from reference TRBV18 and TRBJ2-3, the complete variable domain reads NAGVMQNPRHLVRRRGQEARLRCSPMKGHSHVYWYRQLPEEGLKFMVYLQKENIIDESGMPKERFSAEFPKEGPSILRIQQVVRGDSAAYFCVSTRGFTDTQYFGPGTRLTVL.

The J gene is TRBJ2-5, the V gene TRBV19, with 13 nucleotides matching TRBD2. V dropped 5 bases and J dropped 5; count of bases not matched to a gene: 5. This CDR3 comprises 15 residues. Germline CDR1 is LNHDA and CDR2 is SQIVND (reference sequence). The CDR3 DNA follows: TGTGCCAGTAGTCCAATGACTAGCGGGAGGGAGACCCAGTACTTC. It yields the protein CASSPMTSGRETQYF.

This sequence joins TRBV7-2 and TRBJ2-3; 9 positions match TRBD2. V was clipped by 4 bases and J by 5 bases; unmatched bases: 10. The CDR3 sequence is 16 residues long. The germline V gene encodes CDR1 SGHTA and CDR2 FQGNSA. The CDR3 nucleotides read TGTGCCAGCAGCTACCAAGCGGGAGGTAATGGAGATACGCAGTATTTT. Translating gives CASSYQAGGNGDTQYF.

The rearrangement links TRBV10-3 to TRBJ2-6; 12 bases agree with TRBD1. The CDR3 runs to 16 residues. Germline trimming cut 6 bases from V and 2 bases from J; bases unmatched to any gene: 2. The germline V gene encodes CDR1 ENHRY and CDR2 SYGVKD. The CDR3 sequence is CAISGTGGPGANVLTF. CDR3 DNA: TGTGCCATCAGCGGGACAGGGGGCCCTGGGGCCAACGTCCTGACTTTC.

At least ten counts were recorded for this clone. The CDR3 spells CASSFPSGPAGFF. Here the CDR3 DNA reads TGTGCCAGCAGTTTCCCTAGCGGGCCTGCAGGGTTCTTC. The chain recombines TRBV28 with TRBJ2-1, with 8 positions matching TRBD2. Germline loops: CDR1 MDHEN, CDR2 SYDVKM. The CDR3 has 13 amino acids. The J segment lost 15 bases and the V segment lost 3 bases, leaving 10 bases of the junction unmatched. The variable domain in full, with the rest retrieved from reference TRBV28 and TRBJ2-1, is DVKVTQSSRYLVKRTGEKVFLECVQDMDHENMFWYRQDPGLGLRLIYFSYDVKMKEKGDIPEGYSVSREKKERFSLILESASTNQTSMYLCASSFPSGPAGFFGPGTRLTVL.

The chain recombines TRBV5-6 with TRBJ2-1; 9 bases fit TRBD2. The CDR3 runs 16 residues. Unmatched junction bases numbered 5, after V lost 1 base and J lost 3 bases. Looked up from germline, CDR1 is SGHDT and CDR2 is YYEEEE. CDR3 in DNA: TGTGCCAGCAGCTTGAGTCAGCGGGAGGACTACAATGAGCAGTTCTTC. Amino acids: CASSLSQREDYNEQFF.

This chain uses TRBV28 with TRBJ2-1; 7 nucleotides agree with TRBD2. The CDR3 is 18 residues long. Germline CDR1 and CDR2: MDHEN and SYDVKM. The V segment lost 7 bases and the J segment 4 bases; nucleotides outside the gene matches: 19. CDR3 loop: CASTPIIGGRSGYNEQFF. The CDR3 DNA reads as TGTGCCAGCACCCCCATCATCGGCGGGAGAAGTGGGTACAATGAGCAGTTCTTC.

The chain employs TRBV7-9 and TRBJ1-5; 7 nucleotides agree with TRBD1. The V gene's germline CDR1 is SEHNR and CDR2 FQNEAQ (reference sequence). This CDR3 spans 14 amino acids. V lost 5 bases, J lost 2 bases, and 3 bases stayed unmatched. This CDR3 reads CASSPDRGNQPQHF. CDR3 in DNA: TGTGCCAGCAGCCCAGACAGGGGCAATCAGCCCCAGCATTTT.

In its sample, this clone was seen a few times. The CDR3 reads CSVEVPLAGAAGELFF. The CDR3 nucleotides read TGCAGCGTTGAAGTCCCTCTAGCGGGAGCGGCCGGGGAGCTGTTTTTT. The chain couples TRBV29-1 to TRBJ2-2, with 10 positions matching TRBD2. CDR3 size: 16 residues. Germline assignment: CDR1 SQVTM and CDR2 ANQGSEA. The trim removed 1 base at V and 6 bases at J, leaving 8 bases unmatched.

This chain joins TRBV7-2 and TRBJ2-1; D call uncertain. CDR3 length equals 14 residues. V was shortened by 3 bases and J by 0 bases, with 6 bases between the two germline ends. Germline V CDR1 and CDR2: SGHTA, FQGNSA. The CDR3 protein is CASSFSSSYNEQFF. CDR3 nucleotides: TGTGCCAGCAGCTTTTCGAGCTCCTACAATGAGCAGTTCTTC. Filled out from reference TRBV7-2 and TRBJ2-1, the complete variable domain reads GAGVSQSPSNKVTEKGKDVELRCDPISGHTALYWYRQSLGQGLEFLIYFQGNSAPDKSGLPSDRFSAERTGGSVSTLTIQRTQQEDSAVYLCASSFSSSYNEQFFGPGTRLTVL.

The CDR3 region is CATGDRGRIHNEQFF. The CDR3 DNA follows: TGTGCCACCGGAGACAGGGGTCGAATACACAATGAGCAGTTCTTC. V and J are TRBV27 and TRBJ2-1; TRBD1 agrees at 8 bases. The germline V gene has CDR1 MNHEY and CDR2 SMNVEV (reference sequence). The junction had 13 bases not matched to a gene; V was cut back by 10 bases and J by 5 bases. CDR3 length: 15 amino acids.

The V gene is TRBV28, the J gene TRBJ2-1; 10 positions agree with TRBD2. V was pared by 5 bases and J by 7 bases, with 11 bases of the junction left unmatched. This CDR3 is built from 16 residues. CDR1 is MDHEN and CDR2 is SYDVKM in the germline V gene. The CDR3 here is CASSTKSGRALNEQFF. The CDR3 nucleotides read TGTGCCAGCAGTACCAAGAGCGGGAGGGCCTTAAATGAGCAGTTCTTC.

This clone was counted only a few times. V gene TRBV6-6 combines with J gene TRBJ2-1, with D possibly matching TRBD1 (6 bases). Germline CDR1 is MNHNY and CDR2 is SVGAGI (reference sequence). V lost 5 bases and J 0 bases, leaving 11 bases between the germline ends. This CDR3 has 15 residues. CDR3 residues: CASSIQGTSYNEQFF. In DNA form, the CDR3 reads TGTGCCAGCAGTATACAGGGTACCTCCTACAATGAGCAGTTCTTC.

This clone came up a few times. J is TRBJ1-2 and V is TRBV10-3; a weak D match, TRBD1 (6 bases). The CDR3 spans 14 residues. The ends were cut back, 0 bases at V and 5 bases at J, with 10 bases in the middle. Germline V gives CDR1 ENHRY, CDR2 SYGVKD. In DNA form, the CDR3 reads TGTGCCATCAGTGAGTCGAGGGACAATTATGGCTACACCTTC. Translation gives CAISESRDNYGYTF.

V is TRBV19 and J is TRBJ1-3; tentatively, D is TRBD1 (5 bases). Germline assignment: CDR1 LNHDA and CDR2 SQIVND (reference sequence). This CDR3 comprises 15 residues. Trimming took off 11 bases at V and 0 bases at J, with 17 bases between the two ends. CDR3 region: CAASRTKSSGNTIYF. The DNA of the CDR3 is TGTGCCGCTTCGAGGACAAAGAGCTCTGGAAACACCATATATTTT.

The table lists this clone with a few counts. V and J are TRBV19 and TRBJ2-3; 7 nucleotides align to TRBD1. V was clipped by 8 bases and J by 0 bases; unmatched bases: 5. Looked up from germline, CDR1 is LNHDA and CDR2 is SQIVND (reference sequence). There are 14 residues in the CDR3. The CDR3 is CASRTGISTDTQYF. Here the CDR3 DNA reads TGTGCCAGTCGGACAGGCATTAGCACAGATACGCAGTATTTT.

A few counts support this clone. The chain employs TRBV5-1 and TRBJ1-1; 7 bases fit TRBD1. After removal of 3 bases from V and 6 bases from J, the junction contained 2 bases not matched to a gene. The CDR3 covers 12 residues. Germline lookup yields CDR1 SGHRS and CDR2 YFSETQ. CDR3 bases: TGCGCCAGCAGCTCTGACAGGGCTGAAGCTTTCTTT. This translates into CASSSDRAEAFF.

This clone turned up a few times. The chain links TRBV6-5 to TRBJ2-3; a possible D gene is TRBD2 (6 bases). The germline V gene encodes CDR1 MNHEY and CDR2 SVGAGI. The CDR3 sequence is 14 residues long. The V gene lost 4 bases and the J gene lost 4 bases, with 12 bases spanning the gap. The CDR3 DNA reads TGTGCCAGCAGTTCCCCCCGCGGGGCAGATACGCAGTATTTT. The encoded protein is CASSSPRGADTQYF.

CDR3 in amino acids: CASTKDRANTGELFF. The CDR3, as DNA: TGTGCCAGCACCAAGGACAGGGCGAACACCGGGGAGCTGTTTTTT. This chain joins TRBV2 and TRBJ2-2; 8 nucleotides agree with TRBD1. V shed 7 bases, J shed 0 bases, and the junction held 4 bases outside the gene matches. Per germline, CDR1 SNHLY and CDR2 FYNNEI. This CDR3 contains 15 residues.

V gene TRBV15 combines with J gene TRBJ2-7, with 12 bases matching TRBD1. Germline loops: CDR1 LNHNV, CDR2 YYDKDF (reference sequence). The CDR3 runs to 17 residues. V was pared by 0 bases and J by 5 bases, with 8 bases of the junction left unmatched. The CDR3 region has the DNA TGTGCCACCAGCAGAGATTTACCGGGACAGGGGGCCCACGAGCAGTACTTC. Translating gives CATSRDLPGQGAHEQYF.

V usage is TRBV18 and J usage is TRBJ2-1; TRBD2 aligns across 11 bases. The germline V gene encodes CDR1 KGHSH and CDR2 LQKENI. CDR3 length: 16 residues. With V trimmed by 3 bases and J by 7 bases, 8 bases remained unmatched. CDR3 nucleotides: TGTGCCAGCTCACCGGGAACTAGCGGGAGAGGAAATGAGCAGTTCTTC. It encodes CASSPGTSGRGNEQFF. The complete variable domain, with remaining parts taken from reference TRBV18 and TRBJ2-1, reads NAGVMQNPRHLVRRRGQEARLRCSPMKGHSHVYWYRQLPEEGLKFMVYLQKENIIDESGMPKERFSAEFPKEGPSILRIQQVVRGDSAAYFCASSPGTSGRGNEQFFGPGTRLTVL.

This clone occurred a few times. The genes are TRBV30 and TRBJ2-2, with TRBD2 identical over 7 bases. The V and J ends lost 4 bases and 5 bases, in that order; junction bases with no gene match: 1. In germline, CDR1 is GTSNPN, CDR2 SVGIG (reference sequence). The CDR3 length is 12 residues. The CDR3 reads CAWTSGTGELFF. CDR3 nucleotide sequence: TGTGCCTGGACTAGCGGAACCGGGGAGCTGTTTTTT.

V usage is TRBV21-1 and J usage is TRBJ1-4; the table names TRBD1, a call not compared with the DNA. TRBV21-1 is a documented pseudogene. This CDR3 spans 13 amino acids. The CDR3 spells CASSKGQSEKLFF. Here the CDR3 DNA reads TGTGCCAGCAGCAAGGGACAGTCGGAAAAACTGTTTTTT.

V usage is TRBV5-5 and J usage is TRBJ1-1; tentatively, D is TRBD1 (6 bases). The germline V gene has CDR1 SGHKS and CDR2 YYEKEE (reference sequence). Trimming stripped 3 bases from V and 5 bases from J, with 8 bases between. The CDR3 has 12 amino acids. The CDR3 bases are TGTGCCAGCAGCTCAGGGGTTACTGAAGCTTTCTTT. Amino acid sequence: CASSSGVTEAFF.

This clone was recorded a few times. An end of the junction does not agree with germline; a read error may underlie this. The chain joins TRBV2 to TRBJ1-4; D gene unclear. In germline, CDR1 is SNHLY, CDR2 FYNNEI. The CDR3 extends over 11 amino acids. Here the CDR3 DNA reads TGTGCCAGCAGAGGGAGGCAGCCCGCCCTTTTT. It translates to CASRGRQPALF.

The chain has TRBV14 and TRBJ1-1; the D gene is possibly TRBD1 (6 bases). This CDR3 contains 12 residues. Per germline, CDR1 SGHDN and CDR2 FVKESK. Trimming took 4 bases from V and 11 from J, leaving 14 bases between them. CDR3 region: CASSLSTGEAFF. DNA for the CDR3: TGTGCCAGCAGCCTATCGACAGGAGAGGCTTTCTTT.